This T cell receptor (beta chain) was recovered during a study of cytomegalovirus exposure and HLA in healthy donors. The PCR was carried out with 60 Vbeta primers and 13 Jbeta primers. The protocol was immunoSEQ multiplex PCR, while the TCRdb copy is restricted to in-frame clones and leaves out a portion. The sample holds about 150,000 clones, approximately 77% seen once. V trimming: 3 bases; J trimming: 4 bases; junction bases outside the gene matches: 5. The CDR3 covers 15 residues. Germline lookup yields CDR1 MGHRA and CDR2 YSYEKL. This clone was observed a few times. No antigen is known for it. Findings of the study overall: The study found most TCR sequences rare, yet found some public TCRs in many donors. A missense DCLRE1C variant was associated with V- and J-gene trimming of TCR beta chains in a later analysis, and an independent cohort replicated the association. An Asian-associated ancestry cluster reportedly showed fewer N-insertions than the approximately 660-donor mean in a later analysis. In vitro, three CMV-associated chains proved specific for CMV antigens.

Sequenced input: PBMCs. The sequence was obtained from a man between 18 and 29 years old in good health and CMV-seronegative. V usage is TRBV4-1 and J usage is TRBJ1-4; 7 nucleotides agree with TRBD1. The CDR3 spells CASSHSGQINEKLFF. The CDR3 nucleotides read TGCGCCAGCAGCCATTCGGGACAGATTAATGAAAAACTGTTTTTT.